The 17 T cell receptor beta chains reported below all come from one sample, sequenced in a study of STAT5B mutations in CD4+ large granular lymphocyte leukemia. Libraries were prepared by immunoSEQ multiplex PCR; TCRdb keeps only in-frame clonotypes and omits some of them. The sample lists about 27,000 clones, about 80% occurring once. Sequences were obtained from CD4+ T cells from blood buffy coats. The receptors were sampled from a human donor in good health.

The rearrangement uses TRBV15 and TRBJ2-3, with a tentative D call TRBD2 (7 bases). CDR3 length: 14 amino acids. V lost 5 bases, J lost 8 bases, and 17 bases lay in between. Germline-derived CDR1 and CDR2 are LNHNV and YYDKDF (reference sequence). The CDR3 loop is CATSALHREGTQYF. The CDR3 DNA follows: TGTGCCACCAGCGCCCTACACAGGGAGGGTACGCAGTATTTT.

The chain is built from TRBV4-2 and TRBJ1-1, with D possibly matching TRBD1 (5 bases). CDR1 is LGHNA and CDR2 is YNFKEQ in the germline V gene. Trimming took off 1 base at V and 0 bases at J, with 12 bases between the two ends. This CDR3 is 16 amino acids long. CDR3 in DNA: TGTGCCAGCAGCCAAGCGGCGGGGGAGTTGAACACTGAAGCTTTCTTT. Its protein product is CASSQAAGELNTEAFF.

The chain recombines TRBV7-8 with TRBJ2-7; the D gene is possibly TRBD2 (5 bases). Trimming cost V 3 bases and J 6 bases, with 12 bases left between them. This CDR3 region has 13 residues. Germline V gives CDR1 SGHVS, CDR2 FQNEAQ. The CDR3 loop reads CASSFGGFGEQYF. In DNA form, the CDR3 reads TGTGCCAGCAGCTTTGGCGGGTTCGGCGAGCAGTACTTC.

This rearrangement joins TRBV6-1 to TRBJ1-2; 8 bases align to TRBD1. CDR1 and CDR2 from the germline V gene are MNHNS and SASEGT. J gave up 2 bases and V 7 bases, and 6 bases lay outside the gene matches. The CDR3 covers 14 residues. The CDR3 nucleotides read TGTGCCAGCACTTGGACAGGGTCGAACTATGGCTACACCTTC. Amino acid sequence: CASTWTGSNYGYTF.

The V call is TRBV5-4, the J call TRBJ2-7; possibly TRBD1 for D (6 bases). The CDR3 spans 16 residues. CDR1 and CDR2 (germline): SGHNT, YYREEE (reference sequence). Trimming shortened V by 4 bases and J by 0 bases, and 17 bases separated the two germline ends. The DNA of the CDR3 is TGTGCCAGCAGCCCCGAGGGACAAGCCTACTCCTACGAGCAGTACTTC. This translates into CASSPEGQAYSYEQYF.

In this sample, this clone turned up once. This chain connects TRBV6-5 to TRBJ1-2; 10 nucleotides align to TRBD1. With V trimmed by 2 bases and J by 7 bases, 7 bases remained unmatched. This CDR3 spans 15 amino acids. Germline-derived CDR1 and CDR2 are MNHEY and SVGAGI. The CDR3 DNA reads TGTGCCAGCAGTTACACCGACAGGGGGCTTGGTGGCTACACCTTC. This translates into CASSYTDRGLGGYTF.

This clone is a singleton in its sample. The gene calls are TRBV7-6 and TRBJ2-2; 12 nucleotides match TRBD2. After removal of 5 bases from V and 7 bases from J, the junction contained 11 bases not matched to a gene. Germline values: CDR1 SGHVS, CDR2 FNYEAQ. CDR3 length: 17 residues. Here the CDR3 DNA reads TGTGCCAGCAGCAACGGACTAGCGGGAATGGTTGGCGGGGAGCTGTTTTTT. As protein: CASSNGLAGMVGGELFF.

The CDR3 region is CASSPPGLCSYEQYV. CDR3 nucleotides: TGCGCCAGCAGTCCTCCGGGACTTTGCTCCTACGAGCAGTACGTC. V is TRBV23-1 and J is TRBJ2-7; D possibly corresponds to TRBD2 (6 bases). TRBV23-1 belongs to the ORF category, with a function that is uncertain. The CDR3 length is 15 residues. Trimming cost V 4 bases and J 0 bases, with 13 bases left between them.

The chain uses TRBV4-1 and TRBJ1-1; TRBD1 agrees at 8 bases. V dropped 4 bases and J dropped 10; count of bases not matched to a gene: 23. Germline V CDR1 and CDR2: MGHRA, YSYEKL. The CDR3 is 18 amino acids. CDR3 sequence: CASSPNPTIRRTGRGAFF. CDR3 sequence (DNA): TGCGCCAGCAGCCCAAACCCAACCATCCGGAGGACAGGGCGCGGAGCTTTCTTT.

The V and J genes are TRBV18 and TRBJ1-5, with a tentative D call TRBD1 (6 bases). V lost 2 bases and J 2 bases, leaving 22 bases between the germline ends. The CDR3 covers 19 residues. Germline CDR1 and CDR2: KGHSH and LQKENI. The DNA of the CDR3 is TGTGCCAGCTCACCAGGGTCCCGCACAGGGATTGGCGGCAATCAGCCCCAGCATTTT. It specifies CASSPGSRTGIGGNQPQHF.

The rearrangement uses TRBV9 and TRBJ2-1; a possible D gene is TRBD2 (6 bases). Germline lookup yields CDR1 SGDLS and CDR2 YYNGEE. CDR3 length: 17 amino acids. V was cut by 3 bases and J by 0 bases, with 16 bases left in between. The DNA for the CDR3 is TGTGCCAGCAGCGCCGCCGGAGGGCGGTACTCCTACAATGAGCAGTTCTTC. Its protein product is CASSAAGGRYSYNEQFF.

The chain couples TRBV27 to TRBJ2-7; the D gene could be TRBD1 or TRBD2 (5 bases each). The germline V gene has CDR1 MNHEY and CDR2 SMNVEV (reference sequence). This CDR3 has 14 residues. V lost 10 bases to trimming and J lost 0 bases, with 16 bases between them. The CDR3 loop is CAITGTASSYEQYV. CDR3 DNA: TGTGCCATAACCGGGACGGCCAGCTCCTACGAGCAGTACGTC.

This clone was detected only a few times. The V call is TRBV5-1, the J call TRBJ1-2; D is possibly TRBD1 (6 bases). Germline V CDR1 and CDR2: SGHRS, YFSETQ. The CDR3 covers 14 residues. Trimming took 4 bases from V and 4 from J, leaving 14 bases between them. CDR3 sequence: CASSPWTATYGYTF. CDR3 coding DNA: TGCGCCAGCAGCCCCTGGACAGCCACCTATGGCTACACCTTC.

This chain links TRBV19 with TRBJ2-2; either TRBD1 or TRBD2 may fit D (7 bases each). This CDR3 contains 15 residues. The ends were cut back, 6 bases at V and 0 bases at J, with 11 bases in the middle. Germline lookup yields CDR1 LNHDA and CDR2 SQIVND (reference sequence). CDR3: CASSGGTANTGELFF. For the CDR3, the DNA is TGTGCCAGTAGCGGGGGGACAGCGAACACCGGGGAGCTGTTTTTT. Complete variable domain (other parts from reference TRBV19 and TRBJ2-2): DGGITQSPKYLFRKEGQNVTLSCEQNLNHDAMYWYRQDPGQGLRLIYYSQIVNDFQKGDIAEGYSVSREKKESFPLTVTSAQKNPTAFYLCASSGGTANTGELFFGEGSRLTVL.

The chain carries TRBV9 and TRBJ2-5; D unresolved. The CDR3 runs 15 residues. Trimming pared 4 bases from V and 4 bases from J, leaving 17 bases between. Germline V gives CDR1 SGDLS, CDR2 YYNGEE. The CDR3 is CASSPTTGWGETQYF. CDR3 nucleotide sequence: TGTGCCAGCAGCCCTACTACCGGGTGGGGAGAGACCCAGTACTTC.

V and J are TRBV7-3 and TRBJ1-1; D remains unclear. The CDR3 has 14 residues. Trimming stripped 5 bases from V and 5 bases from J, with 15 bases between. Germline V gives CDR1 SGHTA, CDR2 FQGTGA. CDR3 coding DNA: TGTGCCAGCAGCCCAAGGGCGTGGGATACTGAAGCTTTCTTT. This sequence encodes CASSPRAWDTEAFF.

The genes are TRBV9 and TRBJ2-1; D possibly corresponds to TRBD2 (6 bases). CDR1 SGDLS and CDR2 YYNGEE come from the germline V gene. The length of the CDR3 is 14 residues. The germline V and J ends were trimmed by 0 bases and 2 bases, with 6 bases remaining between them. The CDR3 sequence is CASSVGLAYNEQFF. The CDR3 DNA follows: TGTGCCAGCAGCGTAGGACTAGCCTACAATGAGCAGTTCTTC.